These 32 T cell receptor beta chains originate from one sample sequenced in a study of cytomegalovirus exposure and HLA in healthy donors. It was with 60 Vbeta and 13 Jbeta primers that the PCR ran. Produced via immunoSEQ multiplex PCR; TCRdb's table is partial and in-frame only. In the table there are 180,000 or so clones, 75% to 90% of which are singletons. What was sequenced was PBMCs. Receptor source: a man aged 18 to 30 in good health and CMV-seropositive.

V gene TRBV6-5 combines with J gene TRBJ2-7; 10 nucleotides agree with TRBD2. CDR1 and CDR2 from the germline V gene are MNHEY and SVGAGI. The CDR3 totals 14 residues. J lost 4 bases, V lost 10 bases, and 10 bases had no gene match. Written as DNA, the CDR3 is TGTGCCACCTTTCGACTAGCGGGTAGTTACGAGCAGTACTTC. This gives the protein CATFRLAGSYEQYF.

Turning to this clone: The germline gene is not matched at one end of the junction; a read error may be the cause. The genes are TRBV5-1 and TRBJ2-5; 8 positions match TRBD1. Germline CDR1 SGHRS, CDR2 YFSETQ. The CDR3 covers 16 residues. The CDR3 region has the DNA TGCGCCAGCAACTTGGCCCCCGGACAGGGCCAAGAGACCCAGTACTTC. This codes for CASNLAPGQGQETQYF.

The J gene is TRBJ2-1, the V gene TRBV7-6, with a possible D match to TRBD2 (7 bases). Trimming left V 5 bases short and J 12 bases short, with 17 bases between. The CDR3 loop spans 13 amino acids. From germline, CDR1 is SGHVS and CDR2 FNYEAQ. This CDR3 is CASSGRLGGVQFF. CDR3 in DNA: TGTGCCAGCAGCGGAAGACTAGGGGGGGTGCAGTTCTTC.

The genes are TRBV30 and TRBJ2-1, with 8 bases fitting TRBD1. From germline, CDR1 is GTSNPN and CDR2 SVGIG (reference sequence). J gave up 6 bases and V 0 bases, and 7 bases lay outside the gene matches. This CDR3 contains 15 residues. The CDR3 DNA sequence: TGTGCCTGGAGTGTTCGCAGGGGGCCTGGCAATGAGCAGTTCTTC. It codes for CAWSVRRGPGNEQFF. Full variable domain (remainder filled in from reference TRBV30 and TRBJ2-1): SQTIHQWPATLVQPVGSPLSLECTVEGTSNPNLYWYRQAAGRGLQLLFYSVGIGQISSEVPQNLSASRPQDRQFILSSKKLLLSDSGFYLCAWSVRRGPGNEQFFGPGTRLTVL.

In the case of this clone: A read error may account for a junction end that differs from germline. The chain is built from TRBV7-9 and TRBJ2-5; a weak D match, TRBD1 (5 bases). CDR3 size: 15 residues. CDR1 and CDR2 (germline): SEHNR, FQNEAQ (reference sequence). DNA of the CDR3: TGTTCCAGCAGCTTAGAAGGGGCAGGGATCGAGACCCAGTACTTC. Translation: CSSSLEGAGIETQYF.

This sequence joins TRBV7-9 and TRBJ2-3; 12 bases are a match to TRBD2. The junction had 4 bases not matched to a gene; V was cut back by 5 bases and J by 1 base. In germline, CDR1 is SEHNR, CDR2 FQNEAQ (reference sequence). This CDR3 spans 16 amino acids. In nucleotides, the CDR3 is TGTGCCAGCAGCGGCCGGACTAGCGGGGGCACAGATACGCAGTATTTT. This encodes CASSGRTSGGTDTQYF.

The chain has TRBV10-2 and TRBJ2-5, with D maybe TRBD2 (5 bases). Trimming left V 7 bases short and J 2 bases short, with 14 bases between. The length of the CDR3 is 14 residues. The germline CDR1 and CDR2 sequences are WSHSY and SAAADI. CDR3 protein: CASKLRGKQETQYF. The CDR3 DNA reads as TGCGCCAGCAAACTGAGAGGGAAGCAAGAGACCCAGTACTTC.

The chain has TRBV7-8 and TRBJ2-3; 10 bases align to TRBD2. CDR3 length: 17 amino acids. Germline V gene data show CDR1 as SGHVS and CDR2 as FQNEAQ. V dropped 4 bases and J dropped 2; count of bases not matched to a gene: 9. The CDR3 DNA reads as TGTGCCAGCAGCTCTGACCCCAGCGGGGGGGACACAGATACGCAGTATTTT. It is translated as CASSSDPSGGDTDTQYF.

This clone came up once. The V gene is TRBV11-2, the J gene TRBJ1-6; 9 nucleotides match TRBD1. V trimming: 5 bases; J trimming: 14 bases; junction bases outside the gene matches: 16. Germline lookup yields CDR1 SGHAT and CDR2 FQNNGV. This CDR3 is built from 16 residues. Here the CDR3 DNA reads TGTGCCAGCAGCACGTGGGACAGGGCGGACGACATGTCCCTCCACTTT. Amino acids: CASSTWDRADDMSLHF.

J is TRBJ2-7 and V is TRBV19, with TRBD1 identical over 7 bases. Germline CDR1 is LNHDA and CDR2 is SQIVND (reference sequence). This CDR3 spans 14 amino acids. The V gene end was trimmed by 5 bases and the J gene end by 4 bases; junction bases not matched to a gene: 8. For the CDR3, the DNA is TGTGCCAGTAGTTCCCACGACAGGGCTTACGAGCAGTACTTC. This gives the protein CASSSHDRAYEQYF.

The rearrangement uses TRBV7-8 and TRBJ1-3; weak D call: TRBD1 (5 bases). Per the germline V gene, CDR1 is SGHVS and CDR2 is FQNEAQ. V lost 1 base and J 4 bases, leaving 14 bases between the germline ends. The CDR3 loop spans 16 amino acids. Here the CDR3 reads CASSLGVRAGGNTIYF. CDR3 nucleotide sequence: TGTGCCAGCAGCTTAGGGGTCAGGGCTGGAGGAAACACCATATATTTT.

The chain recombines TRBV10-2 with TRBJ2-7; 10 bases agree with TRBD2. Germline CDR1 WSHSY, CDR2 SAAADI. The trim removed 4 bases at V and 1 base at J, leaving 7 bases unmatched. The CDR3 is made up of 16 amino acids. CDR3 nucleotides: TGCGCCAGCAGTGGCCTGAGCGGGGGGGCGTCCTACGAGCAGTACTTC. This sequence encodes CASSGLSGGASYEQYF.

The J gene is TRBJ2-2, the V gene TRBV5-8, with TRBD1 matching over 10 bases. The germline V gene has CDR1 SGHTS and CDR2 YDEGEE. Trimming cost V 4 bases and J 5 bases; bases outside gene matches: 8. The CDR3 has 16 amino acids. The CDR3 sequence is CASSPGTGETTGELFF. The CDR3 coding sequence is TGTGCCAGCAGCCCCGGGACAGGGGAGACGACCGGGGAGCTGTTTTTT.

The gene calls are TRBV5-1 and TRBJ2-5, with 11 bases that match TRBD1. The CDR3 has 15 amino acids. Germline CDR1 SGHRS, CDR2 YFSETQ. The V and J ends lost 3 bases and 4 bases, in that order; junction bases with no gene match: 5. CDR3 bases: TGCGCCAGCAGCTCGGGACAGGGGGAGGTAGAGACCCAGTACTTC. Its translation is CASSSGQGEVETQYF.

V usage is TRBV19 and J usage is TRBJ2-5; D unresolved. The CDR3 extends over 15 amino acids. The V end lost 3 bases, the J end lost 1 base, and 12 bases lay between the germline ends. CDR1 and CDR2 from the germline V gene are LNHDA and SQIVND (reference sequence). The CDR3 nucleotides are TGTGCCAGTAGTATCCACGATCGAGCCCAAGAGACCCAGTACTTC. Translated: CASSIHDRAQETQYF.

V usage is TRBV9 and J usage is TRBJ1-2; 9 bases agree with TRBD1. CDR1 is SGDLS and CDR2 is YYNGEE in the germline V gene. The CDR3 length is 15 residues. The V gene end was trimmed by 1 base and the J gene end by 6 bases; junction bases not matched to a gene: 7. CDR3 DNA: TGTGCCAGCAGCGTAAACGCACGGACAGGGGATGGCTACACCTTC. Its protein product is CASSVNARTGDGYTF.

The CDR3 DNA reads as TGCGCCAGCAGCCAAGACTGGGGACAGGGCGATCACTTTACTGAAGCTTTCTTT. Amino acid sequence: CASSQDWGQGDHFTEAFF. This sequence joins TRBV4-3 and TRBJ1-1; 9 nucleotides line up with TRBD1. This CDR3 spans 18 amino acids. In germline, CDR1 is LGHNA, CDR2 YSLEER. Unmatched junction bases numbered 13, after V lost 0 bases and J lost 5 bases.

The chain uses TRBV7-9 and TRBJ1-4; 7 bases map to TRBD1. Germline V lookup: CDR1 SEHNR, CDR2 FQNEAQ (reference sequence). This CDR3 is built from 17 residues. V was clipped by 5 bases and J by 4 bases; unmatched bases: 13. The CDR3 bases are TGTGCCAGCAGCCGGCCCGTACAGGGGCGGAGTAATGAAAAACTGTTTTTT. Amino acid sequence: CASSRPVQGRSNEKLFF.

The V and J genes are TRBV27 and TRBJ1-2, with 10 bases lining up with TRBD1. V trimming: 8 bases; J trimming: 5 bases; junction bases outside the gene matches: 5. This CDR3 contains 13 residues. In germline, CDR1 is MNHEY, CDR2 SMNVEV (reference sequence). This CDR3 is CASSRTGGYGYTF. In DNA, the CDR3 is TGTGCCAGCTCAAGGACAGGGGGGTATGGCTACACCTTC.

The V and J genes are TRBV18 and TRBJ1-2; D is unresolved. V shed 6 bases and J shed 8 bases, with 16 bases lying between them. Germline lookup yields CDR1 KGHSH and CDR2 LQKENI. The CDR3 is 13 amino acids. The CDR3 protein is CASSPIELAGYTF. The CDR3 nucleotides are TGTGCCAGCTCTCCCATCGAGCTTGCGGGCTACACCTTC. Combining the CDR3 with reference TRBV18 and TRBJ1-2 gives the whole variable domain NAGVMQNPRHLVRRRGQEARLRCSPMKGHSHVYWYRQLPEEGLKFMVYLQKENIIDESGMPKERFSAEFPKEGPSILRIQQVVRGDSAAYFCASSPIELAGYTFGSGTRLTVV.

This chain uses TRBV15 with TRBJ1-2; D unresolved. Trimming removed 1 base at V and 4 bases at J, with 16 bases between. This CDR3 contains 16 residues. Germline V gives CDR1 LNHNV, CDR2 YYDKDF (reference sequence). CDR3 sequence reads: CATSRGASGMGYGYTF. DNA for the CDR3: TGTGCCACCAGCAGAGGAGCTTCCGGGATGGGCTATGGCTACACCTTC.

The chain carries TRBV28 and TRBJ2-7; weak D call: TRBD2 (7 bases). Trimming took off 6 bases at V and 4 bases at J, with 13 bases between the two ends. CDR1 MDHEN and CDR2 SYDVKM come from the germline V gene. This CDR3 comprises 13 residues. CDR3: CASRRGGGYEQYF. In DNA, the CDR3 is TGTGCCAGCAGACGCGGGGGCGGTTACGAGCAGTACTTC.

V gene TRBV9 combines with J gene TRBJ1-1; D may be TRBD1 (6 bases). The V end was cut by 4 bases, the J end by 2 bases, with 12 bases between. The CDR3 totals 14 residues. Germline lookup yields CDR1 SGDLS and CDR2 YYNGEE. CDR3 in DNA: TGTGCCAGCAGCTTAGGGGGGGGAAACACTGAAGCTTTCTTT. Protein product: CASSLGGGNTEAFF.

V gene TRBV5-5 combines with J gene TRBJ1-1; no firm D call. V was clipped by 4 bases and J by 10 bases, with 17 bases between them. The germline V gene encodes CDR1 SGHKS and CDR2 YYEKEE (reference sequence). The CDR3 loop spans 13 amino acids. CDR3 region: CASSTQAREGAFF. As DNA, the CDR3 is TGTGCCAGCAGCACACAAGCGCGTGAAGGAGCTTTCTTT.

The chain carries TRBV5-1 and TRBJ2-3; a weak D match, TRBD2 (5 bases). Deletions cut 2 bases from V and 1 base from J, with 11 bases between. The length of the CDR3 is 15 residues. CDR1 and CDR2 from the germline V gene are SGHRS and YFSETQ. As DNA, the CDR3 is TGCGCCAGCAGCTTAACGGGGTCCGGCACAGATACGCAGTATTTT. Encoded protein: CASSLTGSGTDTQYF.

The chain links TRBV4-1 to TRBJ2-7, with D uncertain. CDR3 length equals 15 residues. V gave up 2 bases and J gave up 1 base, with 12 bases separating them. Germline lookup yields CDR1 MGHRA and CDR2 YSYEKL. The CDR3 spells CASSQLPGVSYEQYF. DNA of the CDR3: TGCGCCAGCAGCCAACTACCAGGCGTTTCCTACGAGCAGTACTTC.

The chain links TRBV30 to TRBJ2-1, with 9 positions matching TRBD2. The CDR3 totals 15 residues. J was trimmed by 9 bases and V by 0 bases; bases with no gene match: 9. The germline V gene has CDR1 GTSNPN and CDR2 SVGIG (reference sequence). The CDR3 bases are TGTGCCTGGAGTGTCGGTTTTGCGGGGGGGAGTGAGCAGTTCTTC. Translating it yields CAWSVGFAGGSEQFF.

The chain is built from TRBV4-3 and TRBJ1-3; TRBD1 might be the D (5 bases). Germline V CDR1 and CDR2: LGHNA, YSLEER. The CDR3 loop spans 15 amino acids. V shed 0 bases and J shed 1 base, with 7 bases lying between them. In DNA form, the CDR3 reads TGCGCCAGCAGCCAAGAAGGGACTTCTGGAAACACCATATATTTT. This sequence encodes CASSQEGTSGNTIYF.

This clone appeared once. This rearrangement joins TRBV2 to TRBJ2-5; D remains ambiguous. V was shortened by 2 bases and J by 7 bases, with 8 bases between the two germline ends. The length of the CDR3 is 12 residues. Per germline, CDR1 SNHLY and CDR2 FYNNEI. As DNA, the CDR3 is TGTGCCAGCAGTGAACGAGTCGGGACCCAGTACTTC. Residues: CASSERVGTQYF.

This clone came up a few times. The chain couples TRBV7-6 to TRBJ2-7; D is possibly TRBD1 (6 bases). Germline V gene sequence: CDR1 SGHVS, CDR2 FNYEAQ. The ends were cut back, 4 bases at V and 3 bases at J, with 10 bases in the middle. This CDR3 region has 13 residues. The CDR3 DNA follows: TGTGCCAGCAGCTCGGGACACCTCTACGAGCAGTACTTC. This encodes CASSSGHLYEQYF.

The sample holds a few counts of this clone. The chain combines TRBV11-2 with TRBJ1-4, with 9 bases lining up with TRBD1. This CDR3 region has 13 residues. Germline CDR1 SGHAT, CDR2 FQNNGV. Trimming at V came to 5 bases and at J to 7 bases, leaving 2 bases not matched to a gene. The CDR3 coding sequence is TGTGCCAGCAGCGAGACAGGGGGTGAAAAACTGTTTTTT. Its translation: CASSETGGEKLFF.

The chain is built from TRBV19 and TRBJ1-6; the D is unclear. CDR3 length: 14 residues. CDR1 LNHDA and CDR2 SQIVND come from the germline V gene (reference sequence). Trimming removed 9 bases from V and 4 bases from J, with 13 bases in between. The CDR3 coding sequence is TGTGCCAGCGGAGGATCTCGGTATAATTCACCCCTCCACTTT. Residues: CASGGSRYNSPLHF.